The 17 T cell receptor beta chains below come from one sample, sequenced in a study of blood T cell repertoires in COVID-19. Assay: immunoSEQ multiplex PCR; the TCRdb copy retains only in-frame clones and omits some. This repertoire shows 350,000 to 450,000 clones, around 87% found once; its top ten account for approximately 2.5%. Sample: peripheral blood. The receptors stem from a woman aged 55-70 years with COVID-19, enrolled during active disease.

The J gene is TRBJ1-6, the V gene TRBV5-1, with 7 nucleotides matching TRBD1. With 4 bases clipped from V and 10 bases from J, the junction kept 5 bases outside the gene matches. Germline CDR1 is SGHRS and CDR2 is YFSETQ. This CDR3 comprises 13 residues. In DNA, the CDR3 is TGCGCCAGCAGCCTGGACAGGAACTCACCCCTCCACTTT. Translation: CASSLDRNSPLHF.

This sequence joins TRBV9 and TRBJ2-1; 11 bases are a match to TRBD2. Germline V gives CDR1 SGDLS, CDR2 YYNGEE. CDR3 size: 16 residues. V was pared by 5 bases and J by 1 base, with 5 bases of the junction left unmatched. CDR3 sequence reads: CASSLSSGGSYNEQFF. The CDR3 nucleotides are TGTGCCAGCAGTCTATCTAGCGGGGGGTCCTACAATGAGCAGTTCTTC.

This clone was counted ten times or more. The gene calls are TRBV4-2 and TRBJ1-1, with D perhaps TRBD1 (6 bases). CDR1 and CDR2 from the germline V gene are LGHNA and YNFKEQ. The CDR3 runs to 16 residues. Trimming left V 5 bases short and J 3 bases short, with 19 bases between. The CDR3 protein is CASSSPGGGWDTEAFF. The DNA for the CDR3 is TGTGCCAGCAGCTCTCCGGGGGGGGGCTGGGACACTGAAGCTTTCTTT.

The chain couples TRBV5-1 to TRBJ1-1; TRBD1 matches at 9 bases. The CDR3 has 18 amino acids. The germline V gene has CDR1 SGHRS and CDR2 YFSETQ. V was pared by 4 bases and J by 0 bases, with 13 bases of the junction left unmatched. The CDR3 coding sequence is TGCGCCAGCAGCGATAGCACAGGGGGCGGACTGATGAACACTGAAGCTTTCTTT. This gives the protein CASSDSTGGGLMNTEAFF.

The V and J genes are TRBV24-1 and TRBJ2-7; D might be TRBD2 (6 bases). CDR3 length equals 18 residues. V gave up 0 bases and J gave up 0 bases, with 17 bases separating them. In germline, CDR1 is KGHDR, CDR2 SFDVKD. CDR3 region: CATSDLRGGGTSSYEQYF. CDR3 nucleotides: TGTGCCACCAGTGATTTGCGAGGTGGAGGGACGAGCTCCTACGAGCAGTACTTC.

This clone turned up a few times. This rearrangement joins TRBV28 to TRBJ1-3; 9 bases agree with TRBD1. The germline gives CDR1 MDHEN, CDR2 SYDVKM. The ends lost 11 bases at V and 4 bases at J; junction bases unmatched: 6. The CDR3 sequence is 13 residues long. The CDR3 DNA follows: TGTGCCGCTATGGGACAGGGAGGAAACACCATATATTTT. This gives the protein CAAMGQGGNTIYF.

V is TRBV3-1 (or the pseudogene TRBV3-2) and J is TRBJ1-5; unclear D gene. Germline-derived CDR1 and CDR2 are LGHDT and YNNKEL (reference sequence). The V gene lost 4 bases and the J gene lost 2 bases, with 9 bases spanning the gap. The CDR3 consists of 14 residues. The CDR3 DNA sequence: TGTGCCAGCAGCCCCCAAACGGGCAATCAGCCCCAGCATTTT. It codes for CASSPQTGNQPQHF.

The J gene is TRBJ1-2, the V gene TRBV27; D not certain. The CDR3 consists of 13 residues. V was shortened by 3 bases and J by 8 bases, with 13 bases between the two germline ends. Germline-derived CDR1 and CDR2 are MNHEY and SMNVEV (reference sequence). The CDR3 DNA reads TGTGCCAGCAGTTTGGTCCCGTCGGGGGGCTACACCTTC. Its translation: CASSLVPSGGYTF.

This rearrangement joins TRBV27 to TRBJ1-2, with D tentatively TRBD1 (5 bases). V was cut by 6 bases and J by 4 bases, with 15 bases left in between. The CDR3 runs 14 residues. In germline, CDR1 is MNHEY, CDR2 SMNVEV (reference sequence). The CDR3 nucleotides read TGTGCCAGCAGGGCGTCCGGGCAGGGCTATGGCTACACCTTC. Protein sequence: CASRASGQGYGYTF.

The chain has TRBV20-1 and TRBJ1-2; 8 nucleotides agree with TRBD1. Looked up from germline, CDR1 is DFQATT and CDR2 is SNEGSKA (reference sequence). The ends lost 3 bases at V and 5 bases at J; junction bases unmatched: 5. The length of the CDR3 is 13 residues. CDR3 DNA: TGCAGTGCTAGTCAGGGGGCGGTTTATGGCTACACCTTC. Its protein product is CSASQGAVYGYTF.

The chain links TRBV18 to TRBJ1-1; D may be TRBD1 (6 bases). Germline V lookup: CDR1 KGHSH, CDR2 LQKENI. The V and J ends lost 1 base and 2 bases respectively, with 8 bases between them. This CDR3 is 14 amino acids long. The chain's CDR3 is CASSPRDTNTEAFF. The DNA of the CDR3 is TGTGCCAGCTCACCACGGGACACTAACACTGAAGCTTTCTTT.

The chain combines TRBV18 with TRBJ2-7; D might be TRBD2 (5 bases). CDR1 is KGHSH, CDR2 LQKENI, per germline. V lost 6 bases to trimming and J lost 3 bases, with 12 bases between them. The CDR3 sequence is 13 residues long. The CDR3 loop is CASSQIGIYEQYF. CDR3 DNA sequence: TGTGCCAGCTCTCAGATCGGGATCTACGAGCAGTACTTC.

This CDR3 reads CASGRGNRGQPQHF. The CDR3, as DNA: TGTGCCAGCGGCAGGGGGAATCGTGGTCAGCCCCAGCATTTT. The chain is built from TRBV7-8 and TRBJ1-5; 7 nucleotides agree with TRBD1. After removal of 8 bases from V and 6 bases from J, the junction contained 10 bases not matched to a gene. Germline CDR1 reads SGHVS; CDR2 reads FQNEAQ. This CDR3 comprises 14 residues.

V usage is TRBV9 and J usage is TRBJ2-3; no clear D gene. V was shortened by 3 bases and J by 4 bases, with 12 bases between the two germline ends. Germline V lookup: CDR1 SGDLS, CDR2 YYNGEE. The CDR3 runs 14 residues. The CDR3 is CASSAHLSSDTQYF. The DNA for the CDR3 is TGTGCCAGCAGCGCCCATTTAAGCTCAGATACGCAGTATTTT.

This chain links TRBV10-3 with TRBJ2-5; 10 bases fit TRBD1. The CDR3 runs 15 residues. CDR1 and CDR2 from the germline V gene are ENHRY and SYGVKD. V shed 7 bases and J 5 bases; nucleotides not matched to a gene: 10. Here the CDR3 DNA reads TGTGCCATCAAGGCGGGACAGGGGTTTGGCGAGACCCAGTACTTC. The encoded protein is CAIKAGQGFGETQYF.

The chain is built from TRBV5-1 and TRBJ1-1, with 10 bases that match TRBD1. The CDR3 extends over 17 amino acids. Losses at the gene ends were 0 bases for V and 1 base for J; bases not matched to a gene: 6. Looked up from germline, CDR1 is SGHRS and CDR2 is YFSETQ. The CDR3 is CASSLVSGQGTNTEAFF. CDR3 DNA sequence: TGCGCCAGCAGCTTGGTTTCGGGACAGGGGACGAACACTGAAGCTTTCTTT.

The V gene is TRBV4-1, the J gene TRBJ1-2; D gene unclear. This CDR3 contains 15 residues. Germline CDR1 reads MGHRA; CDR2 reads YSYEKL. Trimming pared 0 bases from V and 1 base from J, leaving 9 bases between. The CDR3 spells CASSQDSTVNYGYTF. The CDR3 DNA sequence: TGCGCCAGCAGCCAAGATTCCACAGTTAACTATGGCTACACCTTC.